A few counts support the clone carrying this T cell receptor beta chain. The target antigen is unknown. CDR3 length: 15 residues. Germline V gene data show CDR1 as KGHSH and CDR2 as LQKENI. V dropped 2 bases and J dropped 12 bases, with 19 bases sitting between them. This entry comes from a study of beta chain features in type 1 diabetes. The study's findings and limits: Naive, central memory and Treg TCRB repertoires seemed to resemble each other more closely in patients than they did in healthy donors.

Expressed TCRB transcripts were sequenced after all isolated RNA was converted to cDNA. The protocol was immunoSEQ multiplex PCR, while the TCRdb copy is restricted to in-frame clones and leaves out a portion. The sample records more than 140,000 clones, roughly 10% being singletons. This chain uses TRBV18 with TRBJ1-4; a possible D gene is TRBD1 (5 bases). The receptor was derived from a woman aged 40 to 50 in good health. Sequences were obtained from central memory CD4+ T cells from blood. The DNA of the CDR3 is TGTGCCAGCTCACCAGCCGGGTCAACCCTAGGGGAACTGTTTTTT. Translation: CASSPAGSTLGELFF. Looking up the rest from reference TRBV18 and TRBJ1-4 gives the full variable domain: NAGVMQNPRHLVRRRGQEARLRCSPMKGHSHVYWYRQLPEEGLKFMVYLQKENIIDESGMPKERFSAEFPKEGPSILRIQQVVRGDSAAYFCASSPAGSTLGELFFGSGTQLSVL.